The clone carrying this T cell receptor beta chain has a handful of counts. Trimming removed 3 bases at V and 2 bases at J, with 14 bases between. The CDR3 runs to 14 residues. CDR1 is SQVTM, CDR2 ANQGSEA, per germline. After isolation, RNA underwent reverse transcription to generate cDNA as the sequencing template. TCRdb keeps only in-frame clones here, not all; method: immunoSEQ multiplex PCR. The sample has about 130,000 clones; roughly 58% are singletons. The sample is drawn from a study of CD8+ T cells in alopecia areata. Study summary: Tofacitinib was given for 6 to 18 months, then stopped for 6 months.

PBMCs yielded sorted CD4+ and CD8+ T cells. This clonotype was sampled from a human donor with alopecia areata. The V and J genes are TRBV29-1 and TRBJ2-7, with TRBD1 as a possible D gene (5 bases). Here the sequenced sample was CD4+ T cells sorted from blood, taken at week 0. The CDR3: CSVEGQEPPYEQYF. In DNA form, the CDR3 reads TGCAGCGTTGAGGGGCAGGAACCCCCCTACGAGCAGTACTTC.